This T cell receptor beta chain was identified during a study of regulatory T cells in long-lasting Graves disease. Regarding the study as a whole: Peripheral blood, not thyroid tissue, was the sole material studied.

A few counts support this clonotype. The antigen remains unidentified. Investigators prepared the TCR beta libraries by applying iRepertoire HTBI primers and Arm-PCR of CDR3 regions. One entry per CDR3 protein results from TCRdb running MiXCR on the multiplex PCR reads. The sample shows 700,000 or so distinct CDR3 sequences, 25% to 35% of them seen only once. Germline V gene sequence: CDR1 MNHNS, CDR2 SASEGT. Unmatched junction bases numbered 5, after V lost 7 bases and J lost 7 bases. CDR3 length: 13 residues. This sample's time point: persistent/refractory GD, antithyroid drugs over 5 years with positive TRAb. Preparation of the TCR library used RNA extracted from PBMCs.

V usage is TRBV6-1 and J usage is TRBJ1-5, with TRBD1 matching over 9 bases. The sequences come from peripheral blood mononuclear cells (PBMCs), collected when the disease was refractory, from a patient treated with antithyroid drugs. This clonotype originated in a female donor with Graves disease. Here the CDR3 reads CASMRTGVQPQHF. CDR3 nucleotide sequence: TGTGCCAGCATGCGGACAGGGGTCCAGCCCCAGCATTTT.